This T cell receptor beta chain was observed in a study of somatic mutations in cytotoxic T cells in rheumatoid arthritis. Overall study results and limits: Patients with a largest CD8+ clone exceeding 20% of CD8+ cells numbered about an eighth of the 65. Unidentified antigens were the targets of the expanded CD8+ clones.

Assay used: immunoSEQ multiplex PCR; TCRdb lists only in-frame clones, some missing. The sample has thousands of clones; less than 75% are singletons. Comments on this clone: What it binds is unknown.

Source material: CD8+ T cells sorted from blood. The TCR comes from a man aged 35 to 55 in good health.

In DNA form, the CDR3 reads TGTGCCAGCAGTTCCGGGACTAGCGGGGGCACAGATACGCAGTATTTT. This codes for CASSSGTSGGTDTQYF. This rearrangement joins TRBV6-4 to TRBJ2-3; 13 bases map to TRBD2. Germline CDR1 is MRHNA and CDR2 is SNTAGT. CDR3 size: 16 residues. The junction had 3 bases not matched to a gene; V was cut back by 5 bases and J by 1 base.